This T cell receptor beta chain appears in the sequencing data of a study of T cells after yellow fever vaccination. Study-wide points: Researchers noted that a small share of clonotypes showed up in both CD4 and CD8 compartments.

This clonotype appeared a few times. Its antigen remains unidentified. TCRdb ran MiXCR on the 5' RACE reads and lists one entry per CDR3 protein. The table lists about 370,000 distinct CDR3 sequences, approximately 10% of them singletons. CDR3 size: 13 residues. From germline, CDR1 is SGHRS and CDR2 YFSETQ. The ends were cut back, 4 bases at V and 5 bases at J, with 12 bases in the middle. The receptor was derived from a man aged 18-30 years who received the YFV17D yellow fever vaccine. The sample was PBMCs, taken on the day of the first yellow fever vaccination. V usage is TRBV5-1 and J usage is TRBJ1-1; weak D call: TRBD1 (6 bases). The CDR3 reads CASSPQGRTEAFF. For the CDR3, the DNA is TGCGCCAGCAGCCCCCAGGGGCGGACTGAAGCTTTCTTT.